These 19 T cell receptor beta chains share one sample of origin, sequenced in a study of graft-versus-host responses after intestinal transplantation (dated by TCRdb to 2020 to 2023). Libraries were built with the immunoSEQ multiplex PCR assay. TCRdb obtained this table from immuneACCESS and retained in-frame rearrangements with V and J assigned. These tables miss some clones; where compared with another copy, unresolved V genes account for less than half of the shortfall, and the remainder is unexplained. Here the sample has tens of thousands of clones; about 90% occur a single time. The biggest ten clones account for about 2.9% of the sample. The sample was PBMCs, taken approximately four months after intestinal transplantation. The receptors were sampled from a human patient who received an intestinal transplant, so some T cells may come from the graft donor.

The rearrangement joins TRBV5-4 to TRBJ1-4, with no clear D. The V end was cut by 1 base, the J end by 0 bases, with 4 bases between. CDR1 and CDR2 from the germline V gene are SGHNT and YYREEE (reference sequence). This CDR3 is 14 amino acids long. The CDR3 spells CASSLLATNEKLFF. The CDR3 DNA reads as TGTGCCAGCAGCTTGCTTGCAACTAATGAAAAACTGTTTTTT.

The chain has TRBV7-2 and TRBJ2-7; D is unresolved. The CDR3 runs to 14 residues. Between the trimmed V and J ends, which lost 5 bases and 2 bases, there was a span of 13 bases. Germline values: CDR1 SGHTA, CDR2 FQGNSA. The CDR3 nucleotides read TGTGCCAGCAGCCCCTCTTACACGGCCTACGAGCAGTACTTC. This sequence encodes CASSPSYTAYEQYF.

The chain links TRBV7-6 to TRBJ2-3; D uncertain. Germline values: CDR1 SGHVS, CDR2 FNYEAQ. Trimming cost V 3 bases and J 6 bases, with 13 bases left between them. The CDR3 runs 14 residues. CDR3 sequence reads: CASSFSEFADTQYF. The CDR3 region has the DNA TGTGCCAGCAGCTTTTCCGAGTTTGCCGATACGCAGTATTTT.

This clone was counted between two and nine times. The chain joins TRBV21-1 to TRBJ2-7; the DNA was not compared with TRBD1, the D call given in the table. TRBV21-1 is noted as a pseudogene. The CDR3 covers 17 residues. This chain's CDR3 is CASSKGGLSPKRREQYF. DNA of the CDR3: TGTGCCAGCAGCAAAGGGGGGCTGAGTCCCAAGAGACGCGAGCAGTACTTC.

This chain links TRBV7-9 with TRBJ2-3, with 7 bases that match TRBD2. Germline CDR1 reads SEHNR; CDR2 reads FQNEAQ (reference sequence). V was pared by 7 bases and J by 0 bases, with 7 bases of the junction left unmatched. This CDR3 is 15 amino acids long. The CDR3 nucleotides read TGTGCCAGCACGCCGGGGGGTTATAGCACAGATACGCAGTATTTT. This sequence encodes CASTPGGYSTDTQYF.

The chain couples TRBV6-1 to TRBJ2-5, with D perhaps assigned TRBD1 or TRBD2 (6 bases each). This CDR3 is 14 amino acids long. Germline loops: CDR1 MNHNS, CDR2 SASEGT. V was pared by 7 bases and J by 4 bases, with 16 bases between. The CDR3 here is CASTLEGGVETQYF. The DNA of the CDR3 is TGTGCCAGCACCCTCGAGGGGGGAGTAGAGACCCAGTACTTC.

The rearrangement uses TRBV4-2 and TRBJ2-1; 9 bases fit TRBD2. The V gene's germline CDR1 is LGHNA and CDR2 YNFKEQ. This CDR3 is 16 amino acids long. After removal of 3 bases from V and 9 bases from J, the junction contained 12 bases not matched to a gene. The CDR3 loop is CASSHEGRGGRGEQFF. CDR3 in DNA: TGTGCCAGCAGCCATGAAGGGCGGGGGGGCCGAGGTGAGCAGTTCTTC.

This chain joins TRBV7-2 and TRBJ1-2; tentatively, D is TRBD1 (5 bases). The length of the CDR3 is 17 residues. Germline CDR1 SGHTA, CDR2 FQGNSA. The V and J ends lost 4 bases and 0 bases respectively, with 18 bases between them. The CDR3, as DNA: TGTGCCAGCAGCTCAGCCCCCTCGACAGCCGCTAACTATGGCTACACCTTC. Translated: CASSSAPSTAANYGYTF.

The chain carries TRBV2 and TRBJ2-2; D is uncertain. From germline, CDR1 is SNHLY and CDR2 FYNNEI. CDR3 length: 15 amino acids. The V end lost 2 bases, the J end lost 3 bases, and 10 bases lay between the germline ends. As DNA, the CDR3 is TGTGCCAGCAGTGAAAACAGCTTTTACACCGGGGAGCTGTTTTTT. It translates to CASSENSFYTGELFF.

This chain connects TRBV10-3 to TRBJ1-3; 10 positions agree with TRBD1. With V trimmed by 5 bases and J by 3 bases, 4 bases remained unmatched. Germline V CDR1 and CDR2: ENHRY, SYGVKD. The CDR3 runs 15 residues. CDR3 coding DNA: TGTGCCATCAGTAAAGGGGACAGGGGTGGAAACACCATATATTTT. Translated: CAISKGDRGGNTIYF.

The V call is TRBV4-1, the J call TRBJ2-6; D not resolved. The CDR3 is 16 residues long. CDR1 and CDR2 (germline): MGHRA, YSYEKL. Trimming removed 1 base from V and 0 bases from J, with 7 bases in between. CDR3 sequence: CASSQGRLSGANVLTF. As DNA, the CDR3 is TGCGCCAGCAGCCAAGGGCGCCTCTCTGGGGCCAACGTCCTGACTTTC.

The V and J genes are TRBV28 and TRBJ2-5, with D maybe TRBD1 (5 bases). V was clipped by 3 bases and J by 7 bases, with 12 bases between them. The germline V gene encodes CDR1 MDHEN and CDR2 SYDVKM. The CDR3 is 13 amino acids. Here the CDR3 reads CASSLGQAATQYF. The CDR3 DNA reads TGTGCCAGCAGTTTGGGGCAGGCGGCGACCCAGTACTTC.

The genes are TRBV19 and TRBJ2-3, with D unresolved. Per the germline V gene, CDR1 is LNHDA and CDR2 is SQIVND (reference sequence). This CDR3 spans 14 amino acids. V lost 4 bases and J 2 bases, leaving 10 bases between the germline ends. The CDR3 bases are TGTGCCAGTAGTACACAACAATTCACAGATACGCAGTATTTT. Protein sequence: CASSTQQFTDTQYF.

V and J are TRBV6-5 and TRBJ1-6; TRBD1 is a possible D gene (6 bases). CDR3 size: 13 residues. V lost 5 bases to trimming and J lost 5 bases, with 7 bases between them. The germline V gene encodes CDR1 MNHEY and CDR2 SVGAGI. This chain's CDR3 is CASSNRDNSPLHF. As DNA, the CDR3 is TGTGCCAGCAGTAACAGGGATAATTCACCCCTCCACTTT.

The chain joins TRBV10-2 to TRBJ1-1, with TRBD1 identical over 7 bases. J was trimmed by 8 bases and V by 6 bases; bases with no gene match: 24. Germline lookup yields CDR1 WSHSY and CDR2 SAAADI. This CDR3 is 18 amino acids long. As DNA, the CDR3 is TGCGCCAGCAGACCCGGGACAGTTCGGTCAACTGGGTTTTCGGAAGCTTTCTTT. Protein: CASRPGTVRSTGFSEAFF.

The J gene is TRBJ2-3, the V gene TRBV19; 9 bases match TRBD2. Per the germline V gene, CDR1 is LNHDA and CDR2 is SQIVND (reference sequence). CDR3 length equals 16 residues. V was pared by 3 bases and J by 2 bases, with 6 bases of the junction left unmatched. Here the CDR3 DNA reads TGTGCCAGTAGTATGTCGCTAGCGGGATTCACAGATACGCAGTATTTT. Its protein product is CASSMSLAGFTDTQYF.

This chain's CDR3 is CASSSRGGPYEQYF. DNA of the CDR3: TGTGCCAGCAGTTCCCGCGGGGGGCCCTACGAGCAGTACTTC. The chain has TRBV2 and TRBJ2-7; 8 positions match TRBD2. The ends lost 5 bases at V and 2 bases at J; junction bases unmatched: 5. Germline lookup yields CDR1 SNHLY and CDR2 FYNNEI. The CDR3 contains 14 residues.

This rearrangement joins TRBV28 to TRBJ1-1, with TRBD1 as a possible D gene (6 bases). The V end was cut by 6 bases, the J end by 4 bases, with 18 bases between. The V gene's germline CDR1 is MDHEN and CDR2 SYDVKM. This CDR3 contains 15 residues. CDR3 DNA sequence: TGTGCCAGCAGGGAAGGACAGTCCGAGGTCACTGAAGCTTTCTTT. Its translation is CASREGQSEVTEAFF.

The gene calls are TRBV7-9 and TRBJ2-7; a possible D gene is TRBD2 (5 bases). The CDR3 covers 12 residues. Germline CDR1 is SEHNR and CDR2 is FQNEAQ (reference sequence). The V end lost 5 bases, the J end lost 1 base, and 6 bases lay between the germline ends. This CDR3 reads CASSRESYEQYF. DNA of the CDR3: TGTGCCAGCAGCAGGGAGTCCTACGAGCAGTACTTC.